This TCR beta chain was recovered during a study of metastatic and nonmetastatic thyroid tumors. The CDR3 loop spans 15 amino acids. Trimming cost V 2 bases and J 4 bases, with 14 bases left between them. Germline CDR1 reads KGHDR; CDR2 reads SFDVKD. This clone appeared many times. Antigen unknown. General study points: As reported, TCR beta diversity in blood and tumor was significantly higher in malignant thyroid tumors than in benign nodules.

Patients were all untreated before their thyroid surgery. As originally analysed: Construction of a distant-metastasis classifier for papillary thyroid cancer relied on CDR3 differences across clinicopathological groups. TCRdb re-called clones from the PCR reads using MiXCR. Clone size and V and J calls follow TCRdb, not the original study. The table includes some 83,000 clones, around 12% detected once. The gene calls are TRBV24-1 and TRBJ2-7; D may be TRBD2 (6 bases). This TCR came from a female donor with papillary thyroid cancer or a benign thyroid nodule (not recorded which). Some clones in this sample may be carry-over from other donors' samples. Sequencing used tumor tissue. CDR3 nucleotides: TGTGCCACCAGTGATTCCGAGGGAGGCGGGTACGAGCAGTACTTC. Amino acids: CATSDSEGGGYEQYF.